One and the same sample provided the 27 T cell receptor beta chains below, sequenced in a study of cytomegalovirus exposure and HLA in healthy donors. The method was immunoSEQ multiplex PCR; TCRdb's version includes in-frame clones alone and lacks a portion of them. The sample lists some 190,000 clones; about 89% were seen once. Sequencing was carried out using PBMCs. These receptors were collected from a man between 25 and 39 years old in good health and CMV-seropositive.

This clone is a singleton in its sample. The chain employs TRBV27 and TRBJ1-2, with D perhaps matching TRBD1 (5 bases). Germline CDR1 and CDR2: MNHEY and SMNVEV (reference sequence). The length of the CDR3 is 13 residues. V was cut by 1 base and J by 8 bases, with 11 bases left in between. Here the CDR3 reads CASSLYQGGGYTF. The CDR3 nucleotides are TGTGCCAGCAGTTTATATCAGGGCGGCGGCTACACCTTC.

This chain links TRBV2 with TRBJ2-5; the D gene is possibly TRBD1 (6 bases). Trimming shortened V by 7 bases and J by 0 bases, and 15 bases separated the two germline ends. Germline V CDR1 and CDR2: SNHLY, FYNNEI. The CDR3 sequence is 15 residues long. CDR3 in DNA: TGTGCCAGCAATTTATTTGCAGGGGACCAAGAGACCCAGTACTTC. Amino acid sequence: CASNLFAGDQETQYF.

The genes are TRBV6-6 and TRBJ1-6; D perhaps matches TRBD1 (5 bases). V was clipped by 0 bases and J by 10 bases, with 13 bases between them. This CDR3 spans 15 amino acids. The germline V gene encodes CDR1 MNHNY and CDR2 SVGAGI (reference sequence). CDR3 sequence reads: CASSYSSGGVSPLHF. The DNA of the CDR3 is TGTGCCAGCAGTTACTCGTCTGGGGGTGTCTCACCCCTCCACTTT.

The chain combines TRBV29-1 with TRBJ2-7; D is unresolved. Trimming left V 3 bases short and J 6 bases short, with 9 bases between. The germline V gene has CDR1 SQVTM and CDR2 ANQGSEA. The CDR3 is made up of 11 amino acids. CDR3 nucleotide sequence: TGCAGCGTTGACTCTGGGGTCGAGCAGTACTTC. Translation: CSVDSGVEQYF.

J is TRBJ2-1 and V is TRBV6-1, with 14 bases aligning to TRBD2. The germline V gene has CDR1 MNHNS and CDR2 SASEGT. Trimming took 6 bases from V and 6 from J; bases not matched to a gene: 4. This CDR3 contains 15 residues. CDR3 DNA sequence: TGTGCCAGCAGACGGGGACTAGCGGGGGCCAATGAGCAGTTCTTC. It is translated as CASRRGLAGANEQFF.

The chain has TRBV7-3 and TRBJ2-2; D unresolved. CDR1 and CDR2 from the germline V gene are SGHTA and FQGTGA. The CDR3 consists of 16 residues. Trimming removed 5 bases from V and 5 bases from J, with 18 bases in between. The CDR3 loop reads CASSLDAQSGTGELFF. CDR3 coding DNA: TGTGCCAGCAGCCTTGATGCCCAATCTGGGACCGGGGAGCTGTTTTTT.

This chain joins TRBV10-3 and TRBJ1-4; D is uncertain. Germline V gene data show CDR1 as ENHRY and CDR2 as SYGVKD. The CDR3 sequence is 16 residues long. Trimming took off 2 bases at V and 7 bases at J, with 17 bases between the two ends. Here the CDR3 reads CAISEALHGLGEKLFF. In DNA, the CDR3 is TGTGCCATCAGTGAGGCCCTTCACGGATTAGGTGAAAAACTGTTTTTT.

The chain carries TRBV5-6 and TRBJ2-5; TRBD2 aligns across 7 bases. The CDR3 extends over 18 amino acids. Germline V gene lookup returns CDR1 SGHDT and CDR2 YYEEEE. Unmatched junction bases numbered 13, after V lost 2 bases and J lost 0 bases. CDR3 sequence reads: CASSFWGGTSGYQETQYF. The CDR3 bases are TGTGCCAGCAGCTTTTGGGGGGGTACGAGCGGGTACCAAGAGACCCAGTACTTC.

J is TRBJ2-5 and V is TRBV28; D gene ambiguous. From germline, CDR1 is MDHEN and CDR2 SYDVKM. V shed 5 bases and J shed 2 bases, with 12 bases lying between them. The CDR3 runs 14 residues. The CDR3 region is CASSAYKSQETQYF. The DNA for the CDR3 is TGTGCCAGCAGTGCCTACAAGAGTCAAGAGACCCAGTACTTC.

The chain employs TRBV7-9 and TRBJ2-7; possible D gene TRBD2, 5 bases. The CDR3 is 16 amino acids. V was cut by 3 bases and J by 6 bases, with 21 bases left in between. Germline V gene data show CDR1 as SEHNR and CDR2 as FQNEAQ (reference sequence). CDR3 sequence (DNA): TGTGCCAGCAGCTTTTCCCCCCGCGACCTGAGCGGCGAGCAGTACTTC. Amino acids: CASSFSPRDLSGEQYF.

This clone was recorded a few times. This rearrangement joins TRBV5-4 to TRBJ1-1; D is unclear. Trimming removed 9 bases from V and 1 base from J, with 10 bases in between. This CDR3 contains 12 residues. Per the germline V gene, CDR1 is SGHNT and CDR2 is YYREEE (reference sequence). Written as DNA, the CDR3 is TGTGCCAACGGGCGGGAGAACACTGAAGCTTTCTTT. Amino acid sequence: CANGRENTEAFF.

Of note for this clone: At one end, the junction sequence differs from germline, possibly due to a read error. The V and J genes are TRBV7-2 and TRBJ2-1, with TRBD2 identical over 8 bases. CDR1 SGHTA and CDR2 FQGNSA come from the germline V gene. This CDR3 is built from 12 residues. CDR3 loop: CASSFTSGIRIF. CDR3 bases: TGTGCCAGCAGCTTTACTAGCGGAATAAGGATCTTC.

This sequence joins TRBV2 and TRBJ2-3; D unresolved. This CDR3 region has 12 residues. CDR1 and CDR2 (germline): SNHLY, FYNNEI. V was clipped by 5 bases and J by 2 bases, with 5 bases between them. CDR3 sequence reads: CASSSYTDTQYF. The CDR3 DNA reads TGTGCCAGCAGTTCATACACAGATACGCAGTATTTT.

The count of this clone is one. V and J are TRBV9 and TRBJ2-5; TRBD2 matches at 7 bases. CDR1 is SGDLS, CDR2 YYNGEE, per germline. After removal of 0 bases from V and 5 bases from J, the junction contained 4 bases not matched to a gene. CDR3 length equals 14 residues. The CDR3 is CASSVDGGGETQYF. CDR3 nucleotide sequence: TGTGCCAGCAGCGTAGATGGGGGAGGGGAGACCCAGTACTTC. The full variable domain, in which reference TRBV9 and TRBJ2-5 provide the parts outside the CDR3, is DSGVTQTPKHLITATGQRVTLRCSPRSGDLSVYWYQQSLDQGLQFLIQYYNGEERAKGNILERFSAQQFPDLHSELNLSSLELGDSALYFCASSVDGGGETQYFGPGTRLLVL.

The chain combines TRBV25-1 with TRBJ2-1; perhaps D is TRBD1 or TRBD2 (7 bases each). V was cut by 2 bases and J by 12 bases, with 23 bases left in between. Germline V gene lookup returns CDR1 MGHDK and CDR2 SYGVNS. The CDR3 covers 16 residues. The CDR3 loop reads CASSEERDWGHRGQFF. DNA for the CDR3: TGTGCCAGCAGTGAAGAGCGGGACTGGGGCCACAGGGGGCAGTTCTTC.

The chain carries TRBV6-5 and TRBJ2-7; the D is unclear. Germline V gene sequence: CDR1 MNHEY, CDR2 SVGAGI. The CDR3 has 13 residues. The germline V and J ends were trimmed by 6 bases and 2 bases, with 11 bases remaining between them. CDR3 bases: TGTGCCAGCAGGCCCACTGAACCCTACGAGCAGTACTTC. It is translated as CASRPTEPYEQYF.

V gene TRBV29-1 combines with J gene TRBJ2-4; 7 bases agree with TRBD1. The CDR3 extends over 14 amino acids. With V trimmed by 6 bases and J by 0 bases, 5 bases remained unmatched. The germline CDR1 and CDR2 sequences are SQVTM and ANQGSEA. The CDR3 region has the DNA TGCAGCGTACAACAGGGGATAGCCAAAAACATTCAGTACTTC. It codes for CSVQQGIAKNIQYF.

This clone was counted between two and nine times. The V call is TRBV5-1, the J call TRBJ1-1, with D tentatively TRBD1 (6 bases). V shed 4 bases and J shed 1 base, with 11 bases lying between them. Germline-derived CDR1 and CDR2 are SGHRS and YFSETQ. CDR3 length equals 14 residues. CDR3 sequence reads: CASSQDRTNTEAFF. The CDR3 DNA follows: TGCGCCAGCAGCCAAGACAGGACGAACACTGAAGCTTTCTTT.

The chain recombines TRBV6-6 with TRBJ2-7, with 7 bases identical to TRBD1. V trimming: 4 bases; J trimming: 4 bases; junction bases outside the gene matches: 4. Germline CDR1 reads MNHNY; CDR2 reads SVGAGI (reference sequence). CDR3 length equals 13 residues. The CDR3 spells CASSSGQPYEQYF. The CDR3 DNA is TGTGCCAGCAGTTCGGGACAGCCGTACGAGCAGTACTTC.

A single count supports this clone. The rearrangement links TRBV5-1 to TRBJ1-1, with D perhaps TRBD1 (5 bases). There are 16 residues in the CDR3. Trimming cost V 0 bases and J 0 bases, with 12 bases left between them. The germline gives CDR1 SGHRS, CDR2 YFSETQ. CDR3 residues: CASSLVAGPMNTEAFF. The CDR3 bases are TGCGCCAGCAGCTTGGTGGCGGGACCGATGAACACTGAAGCTTTCTTT.

The V gene is TRBV5-1, the J gene TRBJ2-2; 8 nucleotides line up with TRBD1. The CDR3 contains 17 residues. The germline V gene encodes CDR1 SGHRS and CDR2 YFSETQ. Trimming at V came to 4 bases and at J to 7 bases, leaving 15 bases not matched to a gene. The CDR3 spells CASSADRVSWSGGELFF. The CDR3 DNA is TGCGCCAGCAGCGCGGACAGGGTCTCGTGGAGTGGCGGGGAGCTGTTTTTT.

This clone has a single count. CDR3 sequence reads: CASSLVARGTAYTF. The CDR3 region has the DNA TGTGCCAGCAGCTTAGTGGCCAGGGGCACGGCCTACACCTTC. V is TRBV7-9 and J is TRBJ1-2; perhaps TRBD1 as D (6 bases). CDR1 and CDR2 from the germline V gene are SEHNR and FQNEAQ (reference sequence). The CDR3 contains 14 residues. With 1 base removed from V and 10 bases from J, the gap between germline ends came to 16 bases.

The genes are TRBV27 and TRBJ1-5; 7 nucleotides align to TRBD1. The CDR3 has 16 residues. Germline V gene data show CDR1 as MNHEY and CDR2 as SMNVEV (reference sequence). J lost 3 bases, V lost 0 bases, and 5 bases had no gene match. CDR3 protein: CASSLSGQLVNQPQHF. The CDR3 bases are TGTGCCAGCAGTTTATCGGGACAGCTGGTCAATCAGCCCCAGCATTTT.

The chain recombines TRBV7-6 with TRBJ2-7; tentative D call: TRBD2 (6 bases). This CDR3 has 13 residues. Trimming left V 1 base short and J 2 bases short, with 6 bases between. Germline-derived CDR1 and CDR2 are SGHVS and FNYEAQ. The CDR3: CASSLERAYEQYF. CDR3 nucleotide sequence: TGTGCCAGCAGCTTAGAGCGGGCCTACGAGCAGTACTTC. Variable domain in full (rest from reference TRBV7-6 and TRBJ2-7): GAGVSQSPRYKVTKRGQDVALRCDPISGHVSLYWYRQALGQGPEFLTYFNYEAQQDKSGLPNDRFSAERPEGSISTLTIQRTEQRDSAMYRCASSLERAYEQYFGPGTRLTVT.

The rearrangement joins TRBV5-1 to TRBJ1-2; no clear D gene. This CDR3 contains 12 residues. V was pared by 0 bases and J by 5 bases, with 5 bases between. The germline CDR1 and CDR2 sequences are SGHRS and YFSETQ. For the CDR3, the DNA is TGCGCCAGCAGCTTGGCTGAATATGGCTACACCTTC. Protein: CASSLAEYGYTF.

This rearrangement joins TRBV4-1 to TRBJ2-7; 7 nucleotides match TRBD2. With V trimmed by 4 bases and J by 3 bases, 9 bases remained unmatched. The germline V gene encodes CDR1 MGHRA and CDR2 YSYEKL. The CDR3 has 15 residues. As DNA, the CDR3 is TGCGCCAGCAGCCCCCTGGGGAGGGCCCACTACGAGCAGTACTTC. This translates into CASSPLGRAHYEQYF.

The V call is TRBV7-2, the J call TRBJ1-6; weak D call: TRBD1 (5 bases). CDR1 is SGHTA and CDR2 is FQGNSA in the germline V gene. The CDR3 spans 16 residues. V was shortened by 1 base and J by 13 bases, with 20 bases between the two germline ends. The CDR3 region is CASSLDRQSRRGPLHF. CDR3 DNA: TGTGCCAGCAGCTTAGATCGACAGTCGCGAAGGGGTCCCCTCCACTTT.